The T cell receptor (beta chain) under discussion was sequenced for a study of STAT3 mutations in large granular lymphocyte leukemia. The study, taken as a whole, reports: In several patients, dominant TCR clone burden exceeded STAT3 mutant burden. Treatment regimens differed across patients between samplings. Clonal expansion was inferred from samples taken at other timepoints. Every T-cell large granular lymphocyte leukemia patient had at least one immunodominant TCR beta clonotype.

Worth noting for this clone: Antigen: not known.

Trimming took 2 bases from V and 2 from J, leaving 7 bases between them. The CDR3 runs 13 residues. Germline V CDR1 and CDR2: MGHRA, YSYEKL. Method: immunoSEQ multiplex PCR; TCRdb's copy keeps in-frame clones and lacks some. The sample carries 3,500 to 4,500 clones, about 39% recorded once. Sequenced material: peripheral blood mononuclear cells. The receptor comes from a man in his fifties or sixties with T-cell large granular lymphocyte leukemia. Some clones in this sample may be carry-over from other donors' samples. This chain links TRBV4-1 with TRBJ2-7, with TRBD2 as a possible D gene (5 bases). The CDR3 bases are TGCGCCAGCAGCCAAACACTAGCCTACGAGCAGTACTTC. This translates into CASSQTLAYEQYF.